These 31 T cell receptor beta chains originate from one sample sequenced in a study of blood T cell repertoires in COVID-19. Measured with immunoSEQ multiplex PCR; TCRdb has only the in-frame clones, and not every one. Of about 100,000 clones in the sample, 80% to 95% were seen once. The specimen was peripheral blood. Receptors originate from a man in his fifties or sixties with active COVID-19.

The chain employs TRBV4-1 and TRBJ1-2; 7 bases align to TRBD1. CDR3 size: 15 residues. The ends lost 4 bases at V and 2 bases at J; junction bases unmatched: 7. Germline CDR1 MGHRA, CDR2 YSYEKL. CDR3 in amino acids: CASSPGQMSNYGYTF. Written as DNA, the CDR3 is TGCGCCAGCAGCCCGGGACAGATGTCAAACTATGGCTACACCTTC.

This rearrangement joins TRBV5-1 to TRBJ2-7; 9 nucleotides match TRBD2. CDR1 SGHRS and CDR2 YFSETQ come from the germline V gene. This CDR3 has 15 amino acids. The junction had 5 bases not matched to a gene; V was cut back by 4 bases and J by 0 bases. The CDR3 DNA sequence: TGCGCCAGCAGCATTAGCGGGGGACACTCCTACGAGCAGTACTTC. Protein: CASSISGGHSYEQYF.

CDR3 sequence reads: CSVATELVNTEAFF. The DNA of the CDR3 is TGCAGCGTTGCGACAGAATTAGTGAACACTGAAGCTTTCTTT. The chain links TRBV29-1 to TRBJ1-1, with D perhaps matching TRBD1 (5 bases). V lost 4 bases and J 0 bases, leaving 12 bases between the germline ends. CDR1 and CDR2 from the germline V gene are SQVTM and ANQGSEA. CDR3 length equals 14 residues.

This rearrangement joins TRBV10-3 to TRBJ2-1, with a possible D match to TRBD1 (6 bases). The CDR3 has 14 amino acids. Per germline, CDR1 ENHRY and CDR2 SYGVKD. Trimming shortened V by 4 bases and J by 7 bases, and 14 bases separated the two germline ends. CDR3 amino acids: CAISGTENPNEQFF. CDR3 DNA: TGTGCCATCAGTGGGACAGAAAACCCTAATGAGCAGTTCTTC.

V is TRBV9 and J is TRBJ1-1, with D maybe TRBD1 (5 bases). Per germline, CDR1 SGDLS and CDR2 YYNGEE. V dropped 4 bases and J dropped 6 bases, with 13 bases sitting between them. This CDR3 comprises 13 residues. CDR3 DNA: TGTGCCAGCAGCCCCCAGGGTTCTGCTGAAGCTTTCTTT. Its translation: CASSPQGSAEAFF.

CDR3 DNA sequence: TGTGCCAGCAGCCAAGATGTTAGACTCAAAGGTGGCGGGGAGCTGTTTTTT. It specifies CASSQDVRLKGGGELFF. This chain uses TRBV3-1 (or the pseudogene TRBV3-2) with TRBJ2-2; no reliable D call. Looked up from germline, CDR1 is LGHDT and CDR2 is YNNKEL (reference sequence). V lost 0 bases to trimming and J lost 7 bases, with 18 bases between them. The CDR3 consists of 17 residues.

The chain carries TRBV19 and TRBJ2-2; 8 bases map to TRBD2. The V segment lost 7 bases and the J segment 0 bases; nucleotides outside the gene matches: 4. Germline CDR1 is LNHDA and CDR2 is SQIVND (reference sequence). The CDR3 sequence is 15 residues long. This chain's CDR3 is CASKRGLANTGELFF. CDR3 nucleotides: TGTGCCAGTAAGCGGGGACTAGCGAACACCGGGGAGCTGTTTTTT. The full variable domain, in which reference TRBV19 and TRBJ2-2 provide the parts outside the CDR3, is DGGITQSPKYLFRKEGQNVTLSCEQNLNHDAMYWYRQDPGQGLRLIYYSQIVNDFQKGDIAEGYSVSREKKESFPLTVTSAQKNPTAFYLCASKRGLANTGELFFGEGSRLTVL.

This chain uses TRBV27 with TRBJ2-7; 15 bases map to TRBD2. From germline, CDR1 is MNHEY and CDR2 SMNVEV (reference sequence). Trimming took 11 bases from V and 2 from J; bases not matched to a gene: 10. This CDR3 has 16 residues. The CDR3 loop is CARRRGLAGGTYEQYV. Written as DNA, the CDR3 is TGTGCCCGCCGAAGGGGACTAGCGGGAGGTACCTACGAGCAGTACGTC.

J is TRBJ2-7 and V is TRBV27, with 7 bases fitting TRBD2. The CDR3 loop spans 15 amino acids. Trimming removed 2 bases from V and 6 bases from J; junction bases left unmatched: 10. In germline, CDR1 is MNHEY, CDR2 SMNVEV (reference sequence). This CDR3 reads CASSLPSGDPSEQYF. CDR3 nucleotides: TGTGCCAGCAGTTTACCCAGCGGGGACCCAAGCGAGCAGTACTTC.

CDR3 in DNA: TGTGCCAGCAGTCAACTAGCGGGAGGTGAGCAGTTCTTC. The encoded protein is CASSQLAGGEQFF. The rearrangement uses TRBV12-3 or TRBV12-4 and TRBJ2-1, with 12 bases lining up with TRBD2. V gave up 5 bases and J gave up 9 bases; unmatched junction bases: 2. CDR3 length equals 13 residues.

The J gene is TRBJ1-5, the V gene TRBV7-8; D gene ambiguous. This CDR3 is 13 amino acids long. The V end was cut by 2 bases, the J end by 3 bases, with 5 bases between. The germline V gene encodes CDR1 SGHVS and CDR2 FQNEAQ. The CDR3 DNA sequence: TGTGCCAGCAGCTTAAACATCAATCAGCCCCAGCATTTT. It translates to CASSLNINQPQHF.

The rearrangement joins TRBV6-5 to TRBJ2-1; tentatively, D is TRBD2 (5 bases). V lost 7 bases to trimming and J lost 4 bases, with 17 bases between them. This CDR3 has 15 residues. The germline CDR1 and CDR2 sequences are MNHEY and SVGAGI. The CDR3 spells CASKADYSIYNEQFF. In DNA form, the CDR3 reads TGTGCCAGCAAGGCAGACTATTCGATTTACAATGAGCAGTTCTTC.

The genes are TRBV6-6 and TRBJ1-5; 10 bases fit TRBD1. Trimming cost V 1 base and J 5 bases; bases outside gene matches: 5. Looked up from germline, CDR1 is MNHNY and CDR2 is SVGAGI (reference sequence). This CDR3 has 16 residues. The CDR3 nucleotides read TGTGCCAGCAGTTACTTTGGACAGGGGGGGGATCAGCCCCAGCATTTT. Amino acid sequence: CASSYFGQGGDQPQHF.

The count of this clone is one. This CDR3 reads CASSKESGGGYNEQFF. In DNA form, the CDR3 reads TGTGCCAGTAGTAAAGAGAGCGGGGGGGGCTACAATGAGCAGTTCTTC. This chain links TRBV19 with TRBJ2-1; TRBD2 agrees at 10 bases. CDR3 length: 16 residues. In germline, CDR1 is LNHDA, CDR2 SQIVND (reference sequence). V shed 4 bases and J 3 bases; nucleotides not matched to a gene: 6.

The chain joins TRBV7-2 to TRBJ1-1; D gene uncertain. The CDR3 is 14 residues long. Deletions cut 8 bases from V and 0 bases from J, with 13 bases between. Germline CDR1 and CDR2: SGHTA and FQGNSA. The CDR3 nucleotides read TGTGCCAGCTCCCTTAGTTCTTTGAACACTGAAGCTTTCTTT. Translating gives CASSLSSLNTEAFF.

The V call is TRBV6-5, the J call TRBJ1-2, with 7 bases identical to TRBD1. The V gene's germline CDR1 is MNHEY and CDR2 SVGAGI. V dropped 6 bases and J dropped 4; count of bases not matched to a gene: 8. This CDR3 region has 14 residues. This chain's CDR3 is CASSDIQGPYGYTF. The CDR3 coding sequence is TGTGCCAGCAGCGACATACAGGGGCCCTATGGCTACACCTTC.

The V gene is TRBV28, the J gene TRBJ1-2; D unresolved. V was pared by 5 bases and J by 8 bases, with 21 bases between. The CDR3 sequence is 15 residues long. CDR1 is MDHEN and CDR2 is SYDVKM in the germline V gene. Here the CDR3 reads CASSPYGLTSEGYTF. The DNA for the CDR3 is TGTGCCAGCAGTCCCTATGGACTTACATCAGAGGGCTACACCTTC.

This clone was observed a single time. The chain is built from TRBV2 and TRBJ2-7, with TRBD1 identical over 10 bases. With 8 bases clipped from V and 0 bases from J, the junction kept 7 bases outside the gene matches. CDR1 is SNHLY, CDR2 FYNNEI, per germline. The CDR3 contains 15 residues. The CDR3 reads CASGGQGLSSYEQYF. CDR3 nucleotide sequence: TGTGCCAGCGGGGGACAGGGGCTGAGCTCCTACGAGCAGTACTTC. The full variable domain, in which reference TRBV2 and TRBJ2-7 provide the parts outside the CDR3, is EPEVTQTPSHQVTQMGQEVILRCVPISNHLYFYWYRQILGQKVEFLVSFYNNEISEKSEIFDDQFSVERPDGSNFTLKIRSTKLEDSAMYFCASGGQGLSSYEQYFGPGTRLTVT.

The V gene is TRBV4-1, the J gene TRBJ2-5; 8 bases match TRBD2. Trimming at V came to 1 base and at J to 2 bases, leaving 9 bases not matched to a gene. Germline V gene data show CDR1 as MGHRA and CDR2 as YSYEKL. The CDR3 is 17 amino acids. The CDR3 DNA is TGCGCCAGCAGCCAAGCCTATAGCGGGGATACGCAAGAGACCCAGTACTTC. This translates into CASSQAYSGDTQETQYF.

The chain has TRBV12-5 and TRBJ2-1; D may be TRBD2 (6 bases). Per the germline V gene, CDR1 is LGHNT and CDR2 is FRNRAP. Trimming left V 6 bases short and J 2 bases short, with 11 bases between. CDR3 length: 14 residues. The CDR3 coding sequence is TGTGCTAGTGGCTGGAGGGGCCCCTACAATGAGCAGTTCTTC. As protein: CASGWRGPYNEQFF. Drawing the rest from reference TRBV12-5 and TRBJ2-1, the complete variable domain is DARVTQTPRHKVTEMGQEVTMRCQPILGHNTVFWYRQTMMQGLELLAYFRNRAPLDDSGMPKDRFSAEMPDATLATLKIQPSEPRDSAVYFCASGWRGPYNEQFFGPGTRLTVL.

The chain employs TRBV3-1 (or the pseudogene TRBV3-2) and TRBJ1-6, with D unclear. Germline loops: CDR1 LGHDT, CDR2 YNNKEL (reference sequence). V was clipped by 4 bases and J by 7 bases, with 14 bases between them. The CDR3 is made up of 15 amino acids. This chain's CDR3 is CASSRREAGNSPLHF. Here the CDR3 DNA reads TGTGCCAGCAGCCGGAGGGAAGCGGGCAATTCACCCCTCCACTTT.

The rearrangement joins TRBV7-9 to TRBJ1-3, with a possible D match to TRBD1 (6 bases). CDR1 and CDR2 (germline): SEHNR, FQNEAQ (reference sequence). The ends were cut back, 2 bases at V and 2 bases at J, with 10 bases in the middle. The CDR3 has 15 residues. The CDR3, as DNA: TGTGCCAGCAGCTTAAACAGGGTTGCTGGAAACACCATATATTTT. It is translated as CASSLNRVAGNTIYF.

This chain's CDR3 is CASSIGVGTGNNQPQHF. The CDR3 DNA follows: TGTGCCAGTAGTATAGGCGTCGGCACAGGGAACAATCAGCCCCAGCATTTT. V and J are TRBV19 and TRBJ1-5; tentatively, D is TRBD1 (6 bases). This CDR3 region has 17 residues. The V gene's germline CDR1 is LNHDA and CDR2 SQIVND (reference sequence). The V and J ends lost 1 base and 3 bases respectively, with 16 bases between them.

The chain is built from TRBV4-2 and TRBJ1-3; 8 bases line up with TRBD1. Germline lookup yields CDR1 LGHNA and CDR2 YNFKEQ. CDR3 length: 15 residues. The ends lost 5 bases at V and 4 bases at J; junction bases unmatched: 7. This CDR3 is CASSAQGASGNTIYF. The CDR3 DNA sequence: TGTGCCAGCAGCGCGCAGGGGGCGTCCGGAAACACCATATATTTT.

This chain joins TRBV4-1 and TRBJ1-1; 7 bases align to TRBD1. This CDR3 contains 17 residues. Trimming at V came to 4 bases and at J to 3 bases, leaving 14 bases not matched to a gene. From germline, CDR1 is MGHRA and CDR2 YSYEKL. CDR3 sequence reads: CASSPTGAAREDTEAFF. The CDR3 bases are TGCGCCAGCAGCCCTACAGGGGCAGCAAGAGAGGACACTGAAGCTTTCTTT.

This rearrangement joins TRBV24-1 to TRBJ2-5; D perhaps matches TRBD2 (5 bases). This CDR3 is built from 15 residues. The germline V and J ends were trimmed by 4 bases and 0 bases, with 11 bases remaining between them. Germline loops: CDR1 KGHDR, CDR2 SFDVKD. CDR3 loop: CATSDASQNQETQYF. In DNA, the CDR3 is TGTGCCACCAGTGACGCTAGCCAAAACCAAGAGACCCAGTACTTC.

The chain carries TRBV24-1 and TRBJ1-1, with 8 bases aligning to TRBD1. Per the germline V gene, CDR1 is KGHDR and CDR2 is SFDVKD. This CDR3 is 15 amino acids long. V lost 4 bases and J lost 1; bases outside the gene matches: 4. CDR3 nucleotides: TGTGCCACCAGTGACGCCGGGACAGGGAACACTGAAGCTTTCTTT. It translates to CATSDAGTGNTEAFF.

This clone has only one observation. The chain is built from TRBV3-1 (or the pseudogene TRBV3-2) and TRBJ2-5; possibly TRBD2 for D (6 bases). This CDR3 spans 14 amino acids. The V and J ends lost 0 bases and 4 bases respectively, with 9 bases between them. Germline loops: CDR1 LGHDT, CDR2 YNNKEL (reference sequence). The CDR3 sequence: CASSQDWGVETQYF. In nucleotides, the CDR3 is TGTGCCAGCAGCCAAGATTGGGGGGTAGAGACCCAGTACTTC.

This sequence joins TRBV5-5 and TRBJ1-4; D not resolved. The V gene lost 5 bases and the J gene lost 5 bases, with 13 bases spanning the gap. From germline, CDR1 is SGHKS and CDR2 YYEKEE (reference sequence). The CDR3 consists of 14 residues. This CDR3 is CASRRYSPNEKLFF. The CDR3, as DNA: TGTGCCAGCAGAAGATACAGCCCGAATGAAAAACTGTTTTTT.

This clone was seen only a few times. The rearrangement joins TRBV29-1 to TRBJ1-2, with 8 nucleotides matching TRBD1. The junction had 6 bases not matched to a gene; V was cut back by 4 bases and J by 8 bases. Germline V gives CDR1 SQVTM, CDR2 ANQGSEA. The length of the CDR3 is 12 residues. The CDR3 bases are TGCAGCGTTGGCCAGGGGGCGGAGGGCTACACCTTC. Translation: CSVGQGAEGYTF. The whole variable domain, remainder taken from reference TRBV29-1 and TRBJ1-2, is SAVISQKPSRDICQRGTSLTIQCQVDSQVTMMFWYRQQPGQSLTLIATANQGSEATYESGFVIDKFPISRPNLTFSTLTVSNMSPEDSSIYLCSVGQGAEGYTFGSGTRLTVV.

This rearrangement joins TRBV2 to TRBJ2-7; unclear D gene. V lost 2 bases, J lost 1 base, and 3 bases lay in between. Germline lookup yields CDR1 SNHLY and CDR2 FYNNEI. This CDR3 region has 12 residues. The CDR3 protein is CASSERSYEQYV. CDR3 in DNA: TGTGCCAGCAGTGAACGGTCCTACGAGCAGTACGTC.